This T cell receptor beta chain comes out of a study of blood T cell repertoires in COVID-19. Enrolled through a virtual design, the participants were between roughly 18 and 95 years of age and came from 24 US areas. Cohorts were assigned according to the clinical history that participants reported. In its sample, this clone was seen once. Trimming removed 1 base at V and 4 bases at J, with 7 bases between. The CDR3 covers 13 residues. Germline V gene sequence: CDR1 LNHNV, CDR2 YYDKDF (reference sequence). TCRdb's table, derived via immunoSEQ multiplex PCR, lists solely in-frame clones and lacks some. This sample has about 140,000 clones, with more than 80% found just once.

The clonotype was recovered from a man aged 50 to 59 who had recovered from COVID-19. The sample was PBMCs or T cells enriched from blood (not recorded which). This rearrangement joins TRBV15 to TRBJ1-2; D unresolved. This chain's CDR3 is CATSRGGGYGYTF. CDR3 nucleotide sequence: TGTGCCACCAGCAGAGGAGGCGGCTATGGCTACACCTTC.